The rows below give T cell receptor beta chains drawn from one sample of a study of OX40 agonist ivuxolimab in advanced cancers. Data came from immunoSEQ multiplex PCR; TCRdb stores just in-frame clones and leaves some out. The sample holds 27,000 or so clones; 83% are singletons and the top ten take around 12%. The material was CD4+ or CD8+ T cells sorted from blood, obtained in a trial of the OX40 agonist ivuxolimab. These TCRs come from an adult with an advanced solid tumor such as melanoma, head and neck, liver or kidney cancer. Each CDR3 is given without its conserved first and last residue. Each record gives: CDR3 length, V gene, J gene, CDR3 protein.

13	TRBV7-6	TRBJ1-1	ASSLVARENTEAF
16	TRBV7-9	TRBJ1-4	ASSSRVGSQATNEKLF
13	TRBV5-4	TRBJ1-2	ASSPRSILPEDYT
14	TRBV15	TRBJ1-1	ATSRDFGTSSTEAF
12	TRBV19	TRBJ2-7	ASSIVDGYYEQY
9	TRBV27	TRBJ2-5	ASSWGETQY
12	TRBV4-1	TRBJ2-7	ASSQGQGSDEQY
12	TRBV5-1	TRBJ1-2	ASSSHRANYGYT
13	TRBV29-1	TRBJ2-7	SVEATGEEVYEQY
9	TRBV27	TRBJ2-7	ASSALGEQY
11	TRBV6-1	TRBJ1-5	ASSAWGNQPQH
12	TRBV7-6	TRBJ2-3	ASSLAGGADTQY
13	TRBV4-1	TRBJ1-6	ASSQPSGTASPLH
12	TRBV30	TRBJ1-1	AWSSQGVWTEAF
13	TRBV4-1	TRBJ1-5	ASSQVSAGDQPQH
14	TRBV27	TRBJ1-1	ASSLSQGRVNTEAF
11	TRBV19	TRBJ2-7	ATGQVSSYEQY
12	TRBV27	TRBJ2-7	ASSLSDSSYEQY
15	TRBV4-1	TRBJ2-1	ASSHTATSGGEDEQF
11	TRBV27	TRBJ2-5	ASRQQGWETQY